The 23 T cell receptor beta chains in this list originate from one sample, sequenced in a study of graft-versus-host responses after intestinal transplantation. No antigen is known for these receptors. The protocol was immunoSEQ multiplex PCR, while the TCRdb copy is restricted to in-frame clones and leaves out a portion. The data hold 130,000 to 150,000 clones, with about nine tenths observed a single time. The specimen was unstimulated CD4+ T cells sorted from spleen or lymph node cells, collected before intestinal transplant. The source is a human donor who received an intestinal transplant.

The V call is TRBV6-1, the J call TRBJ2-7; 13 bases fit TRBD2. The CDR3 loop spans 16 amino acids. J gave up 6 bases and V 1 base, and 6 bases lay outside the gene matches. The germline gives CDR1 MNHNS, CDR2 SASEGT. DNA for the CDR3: TGTGCCAGCAGTGAAGGAGGACTAGCGGGAGCTTCCGAGCAGTACTTC. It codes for CASSEGGLAGASEQYF.

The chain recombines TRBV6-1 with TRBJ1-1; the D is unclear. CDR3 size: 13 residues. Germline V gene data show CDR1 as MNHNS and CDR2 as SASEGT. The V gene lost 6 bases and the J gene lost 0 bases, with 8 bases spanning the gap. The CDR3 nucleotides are TGTGCCAGCAGGGTGAAGATGAACACTGAAGCTTTCTTT. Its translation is CASRVKMNTEAFF.

The CDR3 DNA sequence: TGTGCCAGCAGCTTACTTCAGGGGCGAGGTGAGCAGTTCTTC. Its protein product is CASSLLQGRGEQFF. The chain has TRBV7-9 and TRBJ2-1; possible D gene TRBD1, 6 bases. With 2 bases removed from V and 9 bases from J, the gap between germline ends came to 14 bases. The CDR3 totals 14 residues. Germline CDR1 SEHNR, CDR2 FQNEAQ (reference sequence).

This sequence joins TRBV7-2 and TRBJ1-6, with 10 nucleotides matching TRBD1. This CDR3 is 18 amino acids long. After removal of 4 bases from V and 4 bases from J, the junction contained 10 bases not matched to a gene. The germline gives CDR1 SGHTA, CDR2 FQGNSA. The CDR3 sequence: CASSSPPGQGGYNSPLHF. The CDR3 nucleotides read TGTGCCAGCAGCTCACCTCCTGGACAGGGGGGTTATAATTCACCCCTCCACTTT.

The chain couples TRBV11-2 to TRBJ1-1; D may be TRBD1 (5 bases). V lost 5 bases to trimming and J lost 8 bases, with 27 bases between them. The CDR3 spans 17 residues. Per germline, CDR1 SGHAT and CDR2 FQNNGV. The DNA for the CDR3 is TGTGCCAGCAGCCCGTATAAGGGGTCAGGGTGGGAGAGGGAAGCTTTCTTT. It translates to CASSPYKGSGWEREAFF.

CDR3 residues: CASSELVGKNTEAFF. As DNA, the CDR3 is TGTGCCAGCAGTGAATTAGTCGGCAAGAACACTGAAGCTTTCTTT. V and J are TRBV25-1 and TRBJ1-1; D gene ambiguous. V gave up 1 base and J gave up 1 base, with 10 bases separating them. Germline CDR1 reads MGHDK; CDR2 reads SYGVNS. This CDR3 region has 15 residues. Using reference TRBV25-1 and TRBJ1-1 for the parts outside the CDR3, the full variable domain is EADIYQTPRYLVIGTGKKITLECSQTMGHDKMYWYQQDPGMELHLIHYSYGVNSTEKGDLSSESTVSRIRTEHFPLTLESARPSHTSQYLCASSELVGKNTEAFFGQGTRLTVV.

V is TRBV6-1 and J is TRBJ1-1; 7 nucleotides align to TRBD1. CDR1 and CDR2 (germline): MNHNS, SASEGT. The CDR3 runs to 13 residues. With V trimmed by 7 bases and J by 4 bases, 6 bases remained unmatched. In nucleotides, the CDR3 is TGTGCCAGCAACGACAGGGTGGTCACTGAAGCTTTCTTT. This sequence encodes CASNDRVVTEAFF.

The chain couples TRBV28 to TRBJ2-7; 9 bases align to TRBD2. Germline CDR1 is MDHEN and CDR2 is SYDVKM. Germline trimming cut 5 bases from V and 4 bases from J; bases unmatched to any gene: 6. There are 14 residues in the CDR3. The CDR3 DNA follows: TGTGCCAGCAGTCAAGCTAGCGGGATGTACGAGCAGTACTTC. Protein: CASSQASGMYEQYF.

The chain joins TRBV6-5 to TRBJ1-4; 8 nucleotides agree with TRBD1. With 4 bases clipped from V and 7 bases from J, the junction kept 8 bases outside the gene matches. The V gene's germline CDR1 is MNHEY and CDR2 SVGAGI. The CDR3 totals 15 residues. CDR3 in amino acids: CASSLSGQGSEKLFF. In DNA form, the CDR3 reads TGTGCCAGCAGTTTAAGCGGACAGGGTAGTGAAAAACTGTTTTTT.

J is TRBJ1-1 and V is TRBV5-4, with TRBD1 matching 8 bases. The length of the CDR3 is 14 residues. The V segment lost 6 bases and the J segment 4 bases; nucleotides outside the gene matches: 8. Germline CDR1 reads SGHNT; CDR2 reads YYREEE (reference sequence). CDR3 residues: CASTQGARSTEAFF. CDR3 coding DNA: TGTGCCAGCACTCAGGGGGCGCGGAGCACTGAAGCTTTCTTT.

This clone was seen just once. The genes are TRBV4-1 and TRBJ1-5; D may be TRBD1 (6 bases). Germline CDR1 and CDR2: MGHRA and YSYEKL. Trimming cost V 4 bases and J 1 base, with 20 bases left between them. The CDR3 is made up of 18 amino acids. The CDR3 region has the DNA TGCGCCAGCAGCCTTCATAGGGGGGGAGGGGGAAGCAATCAGCCCCAGCATTTT. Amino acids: CASSLHRGGGGSNQPQHF.

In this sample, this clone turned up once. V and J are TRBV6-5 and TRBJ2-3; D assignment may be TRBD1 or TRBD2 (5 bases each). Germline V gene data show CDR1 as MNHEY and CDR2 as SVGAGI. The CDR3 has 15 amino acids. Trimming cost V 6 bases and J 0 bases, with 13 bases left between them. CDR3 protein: CASRITRDSTDTQYF. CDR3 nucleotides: TGTGCCAGCAGGATTACACGGGACAGCACAGATACGCAGTATTTT.

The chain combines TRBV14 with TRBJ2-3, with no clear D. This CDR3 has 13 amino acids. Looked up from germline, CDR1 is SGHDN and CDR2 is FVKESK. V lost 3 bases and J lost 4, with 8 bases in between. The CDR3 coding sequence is TGTGCCAGCAGCCATCGGTTGTCAGATACGCAGTATTTT. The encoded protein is CASSHRLSDTQYF.

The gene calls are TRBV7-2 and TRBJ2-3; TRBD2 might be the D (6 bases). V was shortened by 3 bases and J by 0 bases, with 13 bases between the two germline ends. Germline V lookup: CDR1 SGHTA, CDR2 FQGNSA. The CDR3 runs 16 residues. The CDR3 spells CASSFRRASSTDTQYF. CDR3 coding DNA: TGTGCCAGCAGCTTCCGGAGGGCCTCCAGCACAGATACGCAGTATTTT.

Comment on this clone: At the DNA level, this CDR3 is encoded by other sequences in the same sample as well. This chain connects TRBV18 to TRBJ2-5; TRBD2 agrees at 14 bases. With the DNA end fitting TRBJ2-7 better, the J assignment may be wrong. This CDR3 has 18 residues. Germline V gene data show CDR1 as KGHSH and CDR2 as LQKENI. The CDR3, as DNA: TGTGCCAGCTCCCACGGACTAGCGGGAGGCGCAATCTCCTACGAGCAGTACTTC. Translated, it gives CASSHGLAGGAISYEQYF.

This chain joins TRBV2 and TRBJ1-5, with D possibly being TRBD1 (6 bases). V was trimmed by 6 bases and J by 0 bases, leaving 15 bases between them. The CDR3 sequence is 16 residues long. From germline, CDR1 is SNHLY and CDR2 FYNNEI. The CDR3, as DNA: TGTGCCAGCAGCGGCGGACAGATACTTAGCAATCAGCCCCAGCATTTT. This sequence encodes CASSGGQILSNQPQHF. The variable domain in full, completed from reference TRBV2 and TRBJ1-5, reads EPEVTQTPSHQVTQMGQEVILRCVPISNHLYFYWYRQILGQKVEFLVSFYNNEISEKSEIFDDQFSVERPDGSNFTLKIRSTKLEDSAMYFCASSGGQILSNQPQHFGDGTRLSIL.

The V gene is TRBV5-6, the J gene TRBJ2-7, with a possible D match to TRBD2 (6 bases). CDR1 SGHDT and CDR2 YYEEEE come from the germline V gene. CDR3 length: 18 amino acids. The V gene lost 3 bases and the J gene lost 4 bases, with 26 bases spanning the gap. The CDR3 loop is CASSSLKVPGTEGYEQYF. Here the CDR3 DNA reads TGTGCCAGCAGCTCCCTAAAGGTTCCCGGGACGGAGGGGTACGAGCAGTACTTC.

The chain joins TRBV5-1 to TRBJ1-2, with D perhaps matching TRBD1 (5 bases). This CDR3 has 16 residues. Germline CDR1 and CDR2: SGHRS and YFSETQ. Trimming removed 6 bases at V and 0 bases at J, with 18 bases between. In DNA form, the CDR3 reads TGCGCCAGCAAGTCGGAGGGGATGGTTCCTAACTATGGCTACACCTTC. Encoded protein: CASKSEGMVPNYGYTF.

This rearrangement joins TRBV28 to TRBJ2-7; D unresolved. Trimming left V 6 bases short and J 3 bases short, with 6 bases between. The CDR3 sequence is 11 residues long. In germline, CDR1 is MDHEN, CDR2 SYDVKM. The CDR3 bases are TGTGCCAGCAGGGGCGGCTACGAGCAGTACTTC. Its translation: CASRGGYEQYF.

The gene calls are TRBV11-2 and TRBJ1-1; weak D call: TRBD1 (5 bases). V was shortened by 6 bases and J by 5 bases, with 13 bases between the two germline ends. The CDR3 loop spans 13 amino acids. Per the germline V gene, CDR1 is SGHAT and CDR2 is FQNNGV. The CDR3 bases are TGTGCCAGCAGACCCACGGGGGGGACTGAAGCTTTCTTT. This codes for CASRPTGGTEAFF.

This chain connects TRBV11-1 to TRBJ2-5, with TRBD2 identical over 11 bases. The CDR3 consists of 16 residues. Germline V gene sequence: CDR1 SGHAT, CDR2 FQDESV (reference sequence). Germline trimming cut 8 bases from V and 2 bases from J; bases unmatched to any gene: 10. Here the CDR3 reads CASGPMGLAVQETQYF. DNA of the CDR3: TGTGCCAGCGGCCCGATGGGACTAGCGGTACAAGAGACCCAGTACTTC.

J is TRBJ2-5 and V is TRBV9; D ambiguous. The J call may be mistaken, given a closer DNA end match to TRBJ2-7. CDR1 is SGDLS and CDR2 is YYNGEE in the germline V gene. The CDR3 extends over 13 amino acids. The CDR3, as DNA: TGTGCCAGCAGCTCCACGCCATTCTACGAGCAGTACTTC. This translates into CASSSTPFYEQYF.

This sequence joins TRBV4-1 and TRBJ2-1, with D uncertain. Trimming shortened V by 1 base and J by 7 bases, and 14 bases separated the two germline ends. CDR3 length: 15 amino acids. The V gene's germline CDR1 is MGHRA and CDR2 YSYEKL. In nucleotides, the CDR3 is TGCGCCAGCAGCCAAGTAGGCCTCCCGACAAATGAGCAGTTCTTC. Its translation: CASSQVGLPTNEQFF.